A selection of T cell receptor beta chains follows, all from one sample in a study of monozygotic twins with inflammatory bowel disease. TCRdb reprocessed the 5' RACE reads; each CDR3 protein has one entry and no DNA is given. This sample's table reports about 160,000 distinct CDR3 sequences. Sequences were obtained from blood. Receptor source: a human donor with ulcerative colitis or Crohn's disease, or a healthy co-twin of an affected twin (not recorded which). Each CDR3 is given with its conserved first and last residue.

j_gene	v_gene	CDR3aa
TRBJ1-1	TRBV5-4	CASSTRGLNTEAFF
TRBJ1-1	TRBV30	CAWSPGGTEAFF
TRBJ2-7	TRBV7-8	CASSLGSRDMGEQYF
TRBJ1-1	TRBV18	CASSPTPGQGGGTEAFF
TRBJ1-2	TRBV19	CASSIDPATFYGYTF
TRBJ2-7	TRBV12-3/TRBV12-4	CASERDGVYEQYF
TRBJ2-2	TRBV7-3	CASSQNRLAGTGELFF
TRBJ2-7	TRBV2	CASSEVGGISYEQYF
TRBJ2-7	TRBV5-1	CASSLTGQVGYEQYF
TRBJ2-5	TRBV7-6	CASSLAGLVLWVQGTQYF
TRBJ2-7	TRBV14	CASSQDPGVYEQYF
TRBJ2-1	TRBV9	CASSVVWNNEQFF
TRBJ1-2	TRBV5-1	CASSLGASGGNPGYTF
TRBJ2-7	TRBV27	CASSSWTRSSYEQYF
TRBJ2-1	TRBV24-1	CATSDFASGSFNEQFF
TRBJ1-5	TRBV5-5	CASSGGTGRNQPQHF
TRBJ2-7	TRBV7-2	CASRYSGTGVNYEQYF
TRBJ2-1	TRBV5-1	CASSTTGGRMNEQFF
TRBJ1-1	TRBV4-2	CASSQETNTEAFF
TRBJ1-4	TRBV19	CASSIPGGESREKLFF
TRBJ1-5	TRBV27	CASSTGLGNQPQHF
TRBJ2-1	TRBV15	CATSRDHMFHEQFF
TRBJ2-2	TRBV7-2	CASGGGGRTGELFF
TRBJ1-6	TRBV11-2	CASSFETGASSPLHF